One and the same sample provided the 10 T cell receptor beta chains below, sequenced in a study of prognosis after radiotherapy for stage I lung cancer. Two-round multiplex PCR on genomic DNA was the method by which TCR beta CDR3 was amplified. Gene-specific primers for each TRBV and TRBJ gene drove first-round PCR. TCRdb re-analysed the multiplex PCR reads in MiXCR, keeping a single row per CDR3 protein. The sample carries fewer than 20,000 distinct CDR3 sequences, approximately 15% recorded once. The source was PBMCs, collected before or after stereotactic body radiation therapy (not recorded which). Every receptor here comes from a donor aged 50 or older with non-small cell lung cancer.

This clonotype was detected ten times or more. J is TRBJ1-1 and V is TRBV5-1; the D gene is possibly TRBD1 (6 bases). Germline V gene data show CDR1 as SGHRS and CDR2 as YFSETQ. The CDR3 runs to 14 residues. The germline V and J ends were trimmed by 5 bases and 1 base, with 12 bases remaining between them. For the CDR3, the DNA is TGCGCCAGCAGGGACAGAGCTCAGAACACTGAAGCTTTCTTT. Translation: CASRDRAQNTEAFF.

The chain couples TRBV19 to TRBJ1-2; D gene unclear. The germline gives CDR1 LNHDA, CDR2 SQIVND (reference sequence). V lost 4 bases to trimming and J lost 0 bases, with 12 bases between them. The CDR3 totals 15 residues. CDR3 sequence reads: CASSRTRPANYGYTF. CDR3 sequence (DNA): TGTGCCAGTAGTAGAACAAGGCCAGCTAACTATGGCTACACCTTC.

This clonotype was picked up many times. The CDR3 bases are TGTGCCAGCAGTGAAGAGGGGGTTGTGGGAGAGACCCAGTACTTC. Protein: CASSEEGVVGETQYF. V gene TRBV6-2 or TRBV6-3 combines with J gene TRBJ2-5, with D possibly TRBD1 on 6 matching bases. The CDR3 runs to 15 residues. Trimming shortened V by 5 bases and J by 4 bases, and 17 bases separated the two germline ends. Germline V gives CDR1 MNHEY, CDR2 SVGEGT.

This clonotype was found a few times. A much larger clone differs by one base, so this may be a read error. The chain is built from TRBV6-1 and TRBJ2-2; perhaps TRBD2 as D (6 bases). The CDR3 consists of 16 residues. V was pared by 7 bases and J by 6 bases, with 21 bases between. Germline CDR1 and CDR2: MNHNS and SASEGT. The CDR3 sequence: CASKKGLPAEAGELFF. For the CDR3, the DNA is TGTGCCAGCAAGAAGGGACTGCCCGCGGAGGCCGGGGAGCTGTTTTTT.

As concerns this clonotype: With a far larger clone one base away, a read error is the likely cause. The CDR3 coding sequence is TGTACCAGCAGCCGAGCGGGGGGGCAAGATACGCAGTATTTT. It specifies CTSSRAGGQDTQYF. The chain links TRBV2 to TRBJ2-3, with 10 nucleotides matching TRBD2. CDR3 length equals 14 residues. CDR1 SNHLY and CDR2 FYNNEI come from the germline V gene.

This clonotype was observed at least ten times. The chain carries TRBV6-1 and TRBJ1-2; 7 nucleotides match TRBD1. Looked up from germline, CDR1 is MNHNS and CDR2 is SASEGT. The V gene end was trimmed by 7 bases and the J gene end by 4 bases; junction bases not matched to a gene: 6. CDR3 length equals 13 residues. The CDR3 sequence: CASNTQGGYGYTF. Here the CDR3 DNA reads TGTGCCAGCAACACTCAGGGGGGCTATGGCTACACCTTC.

In this sample, this clonotype turned up many times. This sequence joins TRBV20-1 and TRBJ1-1; TRBD1 matches at 7 bases. The CDR3 covers 14 residues. Germline assignment: CDR1 DFQATT and CDR2 SNEGSKA (reference sequence). Unmatched junction bases numbered 8, after V lost 4 bases and J lost 3 bases. In DNA form, the CDR3 reads TGCAGTGCTAATGTTTTGGGACAGTACACTGAAGCTTTCTTT. This codes for CSANVLGQYTEAFF.

This clonotype is termed medium-sized. The chain has TRBV27 and TRBJ1-6; D possibly corresponds to TRBD1 (6 bases). Between the trimmed V and J ends, which lost 5 bases and 8 bases, there was a span of 25 bases. The germline gives CDR1 MNHEY, CDR2 SMNVEV (reference sequence). The CDR3 has 18 residues. In nucleotides, the CDR3 is TGTGCCAGCAGTCTGTATGCTGACAGGCCGGACGATTATTCACCCCTCCACTTT. Translating it yields CASSLYADRPDDYSPLHF.

The chain has TRBV6-1 and TRBJ2-2; D may be TRBD2 (5 bases). The CDR3 totals 12 residues. V was shortened by 5 bases and J by 10 bases, with 11 bases between the two germline ends. The germline gives CDR1 MNHNS, CDR2 SASEGT. CDR3 bases: TGTGCCAGCAGTCAAACTAGTTCGGAGCTGTTTTTT. Protein sequence: CASSQTSSELFF.

This clonotype occurred many times. The chain is built from TRBV30 and TRBJ2-3; 9 bases line up with TRBD1. Germline CDR1 is GTSNPN and CDR2 is SVGIG (reference sequence). This CDR3 has 14 residues. Trimming took 6 bases from V and 2 from J; bases not matched to a gene: 6. The CDR3 here is CACPDRGNTDTQYF. CDR3 coding DNA: TGTGCCTGCCCGGACAGGGGAAACACAGATACGCAGTATTTT.